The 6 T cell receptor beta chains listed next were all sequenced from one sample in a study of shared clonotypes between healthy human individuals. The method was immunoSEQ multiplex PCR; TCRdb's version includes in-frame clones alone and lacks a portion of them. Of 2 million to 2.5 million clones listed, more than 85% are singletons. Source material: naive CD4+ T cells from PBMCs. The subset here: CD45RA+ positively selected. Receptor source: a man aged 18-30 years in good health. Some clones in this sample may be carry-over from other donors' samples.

CDR3 protein: CASSIAPGTSYGYTF. As DNA, the CDR3 is TGTGCCAGCAGTATCGCCCCCGGGACTTCCTATGGCTACACCTTC. The V call is TRBV27, the J call TRBJ1-2, with TRBD1 as a possible D gene (5 bases). V shed 5 bases and J shed 4 bases, with 17 bases lying between them. CDR3 length equals 15 residues. CDR1 is MNHEY, CDR2 SMNVEV, per germline (reference sequence).

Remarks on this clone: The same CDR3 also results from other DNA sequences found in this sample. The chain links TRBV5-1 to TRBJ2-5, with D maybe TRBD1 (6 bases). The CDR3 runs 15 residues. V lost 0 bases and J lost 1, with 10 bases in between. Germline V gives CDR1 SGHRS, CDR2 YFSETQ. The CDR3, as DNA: TGCGCCAGCAGCTTGGGACAGGCCTTCCAAGAGACCCAGTACTTC. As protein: CASSLGQAFQETQYF.

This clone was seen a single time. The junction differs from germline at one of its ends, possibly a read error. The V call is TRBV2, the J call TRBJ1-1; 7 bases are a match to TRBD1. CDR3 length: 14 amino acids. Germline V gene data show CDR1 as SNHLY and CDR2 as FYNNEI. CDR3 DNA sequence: TGTGCCAGCAGTGCCGAGACAGGGAACGCTGAAGCTTTCTTT. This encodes CASSAETGNAEAFF.

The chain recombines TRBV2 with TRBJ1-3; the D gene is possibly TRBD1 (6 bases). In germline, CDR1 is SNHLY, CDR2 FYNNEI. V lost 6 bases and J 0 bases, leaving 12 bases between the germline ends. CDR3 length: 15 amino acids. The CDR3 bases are TGTGCCAGCAGCGGAGGACAGAGCTCTGGAAACACCATATATTTT. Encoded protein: CASSGGQSSGNTIYF.

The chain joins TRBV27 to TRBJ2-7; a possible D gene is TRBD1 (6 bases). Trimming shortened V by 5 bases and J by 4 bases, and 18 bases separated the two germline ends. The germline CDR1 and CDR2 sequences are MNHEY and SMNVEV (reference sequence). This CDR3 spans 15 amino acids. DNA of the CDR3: TGTGCCAGCAGTCCGGTCCGGAAGGGGGTATACGAGCAGTACTTC. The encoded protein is CASSPVRKGVYEQYF.

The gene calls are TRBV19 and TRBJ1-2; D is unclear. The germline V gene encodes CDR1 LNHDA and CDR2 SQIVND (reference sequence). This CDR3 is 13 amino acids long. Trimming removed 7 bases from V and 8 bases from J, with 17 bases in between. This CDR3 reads CASTDTWLVGYTF. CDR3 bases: TGTGCCAGTACCGACACCTGGTTGGTGGGCTACACCTTC.